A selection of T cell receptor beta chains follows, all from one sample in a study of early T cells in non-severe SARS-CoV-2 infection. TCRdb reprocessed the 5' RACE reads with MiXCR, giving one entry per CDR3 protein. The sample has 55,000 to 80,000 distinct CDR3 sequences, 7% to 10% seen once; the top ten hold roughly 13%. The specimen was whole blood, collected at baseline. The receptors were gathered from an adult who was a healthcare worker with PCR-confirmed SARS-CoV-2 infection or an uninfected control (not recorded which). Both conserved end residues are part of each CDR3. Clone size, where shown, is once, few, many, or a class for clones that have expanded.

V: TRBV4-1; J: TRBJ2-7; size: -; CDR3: CASSQDQSSYEQYF
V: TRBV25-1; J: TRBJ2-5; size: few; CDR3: CASSRLVGRLETQYF
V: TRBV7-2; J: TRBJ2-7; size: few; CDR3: CASSLDRGLVEQYF
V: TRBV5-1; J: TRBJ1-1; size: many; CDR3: CASSLGSGPQVDAFF
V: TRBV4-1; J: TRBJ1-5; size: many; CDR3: CASSLDRGNSNQPQHF
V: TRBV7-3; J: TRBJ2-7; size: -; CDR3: CASSPTGAGYEQYF
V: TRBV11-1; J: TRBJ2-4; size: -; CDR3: CASSPQDRRAKNIQYF
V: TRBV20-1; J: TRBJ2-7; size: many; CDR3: CSARGRGLEEQYF
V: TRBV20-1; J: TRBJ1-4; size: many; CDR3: CSARDSWTSSIQGEKLFF
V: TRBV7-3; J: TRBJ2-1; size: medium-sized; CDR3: CASSLNYGERDNEQFF
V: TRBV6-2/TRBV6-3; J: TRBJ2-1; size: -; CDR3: CASSPSGGYNEQFF
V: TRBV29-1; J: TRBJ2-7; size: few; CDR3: CSVEDSSYEQYF
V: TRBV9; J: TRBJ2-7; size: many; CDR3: CASSVAPGVYEQYF
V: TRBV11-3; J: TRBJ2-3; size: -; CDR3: CASSQYGPKGDTQYF
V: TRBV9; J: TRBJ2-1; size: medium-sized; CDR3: CASSVLGDEQFF
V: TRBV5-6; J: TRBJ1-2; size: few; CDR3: CASSWGSAGDYGYTF
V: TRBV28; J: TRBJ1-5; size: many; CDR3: CASSLSEGYSNQPQHF
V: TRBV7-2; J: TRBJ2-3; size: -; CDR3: CASSAMTATGSETQYF
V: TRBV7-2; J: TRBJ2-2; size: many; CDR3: CASSLAGTYTGELFF
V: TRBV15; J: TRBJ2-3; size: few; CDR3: CATSRDCTSGSLNTDTQYF
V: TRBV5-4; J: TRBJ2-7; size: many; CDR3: CASSPERGRVYEQYF
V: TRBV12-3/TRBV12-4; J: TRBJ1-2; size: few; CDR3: CASSPRQAGHYGYTF
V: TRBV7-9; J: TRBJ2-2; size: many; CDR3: CASSLGITAELFF
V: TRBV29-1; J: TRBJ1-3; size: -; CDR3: CSVEGTVGNTIYF
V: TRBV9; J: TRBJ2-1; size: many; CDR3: CASNPLAAEYNEQFF
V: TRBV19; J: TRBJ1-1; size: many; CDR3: CASIPKTTGKNTEAFF
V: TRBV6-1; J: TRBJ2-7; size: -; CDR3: CASSGTGTISYEQYF
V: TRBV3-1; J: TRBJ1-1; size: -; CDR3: CASSQPRQQSTEAFF
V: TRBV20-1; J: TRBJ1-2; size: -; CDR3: CSARTALYGYTF
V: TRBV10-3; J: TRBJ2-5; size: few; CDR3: CAISARTEETQYF
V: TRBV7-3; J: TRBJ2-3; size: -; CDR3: CASSEGPADTQYF
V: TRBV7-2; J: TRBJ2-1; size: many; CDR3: CASSSTSGVRGEQFF
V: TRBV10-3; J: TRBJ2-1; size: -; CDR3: CAISENWSGRKGEQFF
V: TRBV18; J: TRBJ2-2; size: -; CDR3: CASAPRTNTGELFF
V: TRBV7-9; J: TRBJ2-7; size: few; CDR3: CASSLGTSRENEQYF
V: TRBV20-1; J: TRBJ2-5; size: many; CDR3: CSAQIRADQETQYF
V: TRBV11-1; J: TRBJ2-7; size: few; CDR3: CASSLGQSARGEQYF
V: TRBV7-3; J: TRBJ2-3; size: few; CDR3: CASSLRTSGGTDTQYF
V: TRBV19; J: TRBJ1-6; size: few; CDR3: CASSVSGNSPLHF
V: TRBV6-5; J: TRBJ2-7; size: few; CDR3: CASRRGQIVPYEQYF
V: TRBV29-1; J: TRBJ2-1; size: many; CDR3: CSVDMGFSYNEQFF